What follows is one T cell receptor (beta chain) and its context. Germline values: CDR1 SGHRS, CDR2 YFSETQ. The V end was cut by 1 base, the J end by 1 base, with 14 bases between. The CDR3 runs 16 residues. This sample stems from a study of T-cell reconstitution after alpha-beta-depleted transplantation in children. Unique molecular identifiers were incorporated into the prepared TCRbeta library. TCRdb recomputed calls from the PCR reads with MiXCR, one row per CDR3 protein. The sample lists about 400,000 distinct CDR3 sequences; about a fifth were seen once. The specimen was PBMCs from the stem cell graft donor, collected from the stem cell graft. The genes are TRBV5-1 and TRBJ1-1; a possible D gene is TRBD1 (5 bases). The sequence came from a human donor who donated a stem cell graft to a child with acute myeloid leukemia. The CDR3 sequence is CASSLYTGRGNTEAFF. DNA of the CDR3: TGCGCCAGCAGCTTGTATACGGGACGGGGGAACACTGAAGCTTTCTTT.